These 15 T cell receptor beta chains share one sample of origin, sequenced in a study of CD8 T cells in Susac syndrome. With random hexamers, reverse transcription was performed on about 0.45 to 1 ug of RNA. TCRdb redid the calling of the immunoSEQ multiplex PCR reads with MiXCR, one entry per CDR3 protein. The sample holds 160,000 or so distinct CDR3 sequences; around 96% are singletons and the top ten take 0.16%. The sequencing sample was made of CD4+ T cells from PBMCs. The origin of the receptors is a human donor with Susac syndrome.

The chain has TRBV7-2 and TRBJ2-5; TRBD2 aligns across 10 bases. This CDR3 has 17 amino acids. The germline V gene encodes CDR1 SGHTA and CDR2 FQGNSA. The J segment lost 1 base and the V segment lost 2 bases, leaving 7 bases of the junction unmatched. The CDR3 nucleotides are TGTGCCAGCAGCTTAAGAGGGACTAGCGTCTCCCAAGAGACCCAGTACTTC. Protein sequence: CASSLRGTSVSQETQYF.

V usage is TRBV9 and J usage is TRBJ1-3; D not certain. Per the germline V gene, CDR1 is SGDLS and CDR2 is YYNGEE. The CDR3 covers 14 residues. The germline V and J ends were trimmed by 3 bases and 0 bases, with 7 bases remaining between them. The CDR3 loop reads CASSAVDSGNTIYF. CDR3 nucleotide sequence: TGTGCCAGCAGCGCAGTGGACTCTGGAAACACCATATATTTT.

The J gene is TRBJ1-1, the V gene TRBV29-1; weak D call: TRBD1 (5 bases). The germline V and J ends were trimmed by 6 bases and 1 base, with 12 bases remaining between them. The CDR3 runs 13 residues. Germline-derived CDR1 and CDR2 are SQVTM and ANQGSEA. CDR3 protein: CSVGLRWNTEAFF. The CDR3 DNA reads TGCAGCGTGGGACTCAGGTGGAACACTGAAGCTTTCTTT.

This sequence joins TRBV7-9 and TRBJ2-7; 8 nucleotides match TRBD1. The V gene end was trimmed by 4 bases and the J gene end by 3 bases; junction bases not matched to a gene: 8. This CDR3 contains 15 residues. From germline, CDR1 is SEHNR and CDR2 FQNEAQ (reference sequence). CDR3 residues: CASSSRGTGDYEQYF. CDR3 DNA sequence: TGTGCCAGCAGCTCCCGGGGGACAGGCGACTACGAGCAGTACTTC.

The chain recombines TRBV5-1 with TRBJ1-1, with no clear D. V was trimmed by 4 bases and J by 1 base, leaving 11 bases between them. In germline, CDR1 is SGHRS, CDR2 YFSETQ. The CDR3 extends over 14 amino acids. The DNA for the CDR3 is TGCGCCAGCAGCCTGGAGCGCGGGAACACTGAAGCTTTCTTT. Residues: CASSLERGNTEAFF.

The chain recombines TRBV28 with TRBJ1-2; maybe TRBD1 (6 bases). Trimming cost V 6 bases and J 6 bases, with 14 bases left between them. The CDR3 sequence is 13 residues long. The germline V gene has CDR1 MDHEN and CDR2 SYDVKM. CDR3 nucleotides: TGTGCCAGCAGCATAGGGACAAGGCATGGCTACACCTTC. It encodes CASSIGTRHGYTF.

The chain recombines TRBV3-1 with TRBJ1-1; D is uncertain. Germline V lookup: CDR1 LGHDT, CDR2 YNNKEL (reference sequence). The V end was cut by 2 bases, the J end by 7 bases, with 5 bases between. CDR3 length equals 11 residues. Written as DNA, the CDR3 is TGTGCCAGCAGCCAATCCCTTGAAGCTTTCTTT. This translates into CASSQSLEAFF.

The rearrangement links TRBV5-4 to TRBJ2-5, with 8 bases matching TRBD2. The CDR3 is made up of 17 amino acids. V lost 2 bases, J lost 2 bases, and 11 bases stayed unmatched. Germline CDR1 is SGHNT and CDR2 is YYREEE (reference sequence). The CDR3 bases are TGTGCCAGCAGCTTTCCAATGGCGGGGGGCCGACAAGAGACCCAGTACTTC. Protein product: CASSFPMAGGRQETQYF.

This chain links TRBV5-1 with TRBJ2-2; 7 positions match TRBD1. Germline CDR1 and CDR2: SGHRS and YFSETQ. This CDR3 spans 15 amino acids. V was pared by 6 bases and J by 0 bases, with 5 bases of the junction left unmatched. CDR3 amino acids: CASNHGTANTGELFF. The CDR3 DNA follows: TGCGCCAGCAACCATGGGACAGCGAACACCGGGGAGCTGTTTTTT.

The genes are TRBV7-3 and TRBJ2-7; the D gene is possibly TRBD2 (6 bases). V lost 8 bases and J 0 bases, leaving 17 bases between the germline ends. Germline V gene sequence: CDR1 SGHTA, CDR2 FQGTGA. The CDR3 covers 15 residues. CDR3 DNA: TGTGCCAGCGCAACGGAGGGCGTCTTCTCCTACGAGCAGTACTTC. Amino acid sequence: CASATEGVFSYEQYF.

This clonotype was observed a single time. The chain has TRBV12-3 or TRBV12-4 and TRBJ1-1; D possibly corresponds to TRBD1 (5 bases). The length of the CDR3 is 14 residues. Between the trimmed V and J ends, which lost 1 base and 7 bases, there was a span of 13 bases. The CDR3 coding sequence is TGTGCCAGCAGTTTAGTTGAGGGGAAAGGTGAAGCTTTCTTT. Its protein is CASSLVEGKGEAFF.

This chain joins TRBV5-1 and TRBJ2-7; a weak D match, TRBD1 (5 bases). The length of the CDR3 is 14 residues. With 5 bases removed from V and 3 bases from J, the gap between germline ends came to 15 bases. Germline V gene data show CDR1 as SGHRS and CDR2 as YFSETQ. This CDR3 is CASSIQGDIYEQYF. Written as DNA, the CDR3 is TGCGCCAGCAGTATTCAGGGCGATATCTACGAGCAGTACTTC. Together with reference TRBV5-1 and TRBJ2-7, the CDR3 gives the full variable domain: KAGVTQTPRYLIKTRGQQVTLSCSPISGHRSVSWYQQTPGQGLQFLFEYFSETQRNKGNFPGRFSGRQFSNSRSEMNVSTLELGDSALYLCASSIQGDIYEQYFGPGTRLTVT.

This sequence joins TRBV19 and TRBJ2-1, with D perhaps assigned TRBD1 or TRBD2 (6 bases each). Per germline, CDR1 LNHDA and CDR2 SQIVND (reference sequence). The CDR3 runs 15 residues. With 8 bases removed from V and 4 bases from J, the gap between germline ends came to 18 bases. DNA of the CDR3: TGTGCCAGTCGGGACGGGGGCCTTACTTACAATGAGCAGTTCTTC. It is translated as CASRDGGLTYNEQFF.

The rearrangement links TRBV4-1 to TRBJ2-5; 13 nucleotides align to TRBD2. CDR3 length: 15 residues. The V gene's germline CDR1 is MGHRA and CDR2 YSYEKL. The J segment lost 3 bases and the V segment lost 5 bases, leaving 3 bases of the junction unmatched. The CDR3 coding sequence is TGCGCCAGCAGCGCGGGGACTAGCGGGGAAGAGACCCAGTACTTC. Amino acids: CASSAGTSGEETQYF.

This CDR3 reads CASSRRDGLNQLFF. CDR3 nucleotides: TGTGCCAGCAGCCGAAGGGACGGATTGAACCAACTGTTTTTT. This chain connects TRBV14 to TRBJ1-4, with D maybe TRBD1 (5 bases). Looked up from germline, CDR1 is SGHDN and CDR2 is FVKESK. The V and J ends lost 4 bases and 12 bases respectively, with 18 bases between them. The CDR3 has 14 residues.